These 19 T cell receptor beta chains share one sample of origin, sequenced in a study of neoadjuvant nivolumab and ipilimumab in lung cancer. The table came from immunoSEQ multiplex PCR; TCRdb's copy has only in-frame clones and leaves some out. Here the sample spans roughly 30,000 clones, approximately 90% being singletons. Sample: peripheral blood, taken after neoadjuvant nivolumab, alone or with ipilimumab, at or shortly before surgery. The receptors were gathered from an adult with non-small cell lung cancer.

CDR3 bases: TGTGCCAGCAGCCAACCGGGACAGGAATACGAGCAGTACTTC. Its translation: CASSQPGQEYEQYF. The V call is TRBV6-5, the J call TRBJ2-7; 8 bases are a match to TRBD1. The CDR3 has 14 amino acids. V gave up 6 bases and J gave up 4 bases; unmatched junction bases: 8. CDR1 and CDR2 (germline): MNHEY, SVGAGI.

This chain links TRBV5-1 with TRBJ2-7, with D perhaps given as TRBD1 or TRBD2 (5 bases each). Trimming removed 2 bases from V and 0 bases from J, with 9 bases in between. The CDR3 runs to 14 residues. CDR1 is SGHRS, CDR2 YFSETQ, per germline. CDR3 sequence: CASSFLGVSYEQYF. The CDR3 DNA reads as TGCGCCAGCAGCTTCCTGGGGGTCTCCTACGAGCAGTACTTC.

This chain uses TRBV5-1 with TRBJ2-3, with 8 positions matching TRBD2. CDR3 size: 17 residues. The germline gives CDR1 SGHRS, CDR2 YFSETQ. Germline trimming cut 1 base from V and 1 base from J; bases unmatched to any gene: 8. DNA of the CDR3: TGCGCCAGCAGCTTGAGAGACGGGGGGGCTGGCACAGATACGCAGTATTTT. Amino acids: CASSLRDGGAGTDTQYF.

This clone occurred once. This chain joins TRBV15 and TRBJ1-1; maybe TRBD1 (5 bases). V lost 6 bases to trimming and J lost 4 bases, with 12 bases between them. The V gene's germline CDR1 is LNHNV and CDR2 YYDKDF (reference sequence). The CDR3 extends over 13 amino acids. Written as DNA, the CDR3 is TGTGCCACCAGGAGGTGGGGCTTCACTGAAGCTTTCTTT. Translating it yields CATRRWGFTEAFF.

This clone has only one observation. V gene TRBV7-2 combines with J gene TRBJ1-5; no definite D call. Germline CDR1 and CDR2: SGHTA and FQGNSA. This CDR3 is 15 amino acids long. The V end was cut by 4 bases, the J end by 2 bases, with 12 bases between. CDR3 sequence reads: CASSSGRGRNQPQHF. DNA of the CDR3: TGTGCCAGCAGCTCAGGTCGGGGTCGCAATCAGCCCCAGCATTTT.

The chain uses TRBV7-9 and TRBJ2-5; 8 bases align to TRBD2. The V and J ends lost 2 bases and 5 bases, in that order; junction bases with no gene match: 7. Germline loops: CDR1 SEHNR, CDR2 FQNEAQ (reference sequence). The CDR3 runs 15 residues. Written as DNA, the CDR3 is TGTGCCAGCAGCTTAACGACTAGCGTCGGGGAGACCCAGTACTTC. It specifies CASSLTTSVGETQYF. Looking up the rest from reference TRBV7-9 and TRBJ2-5 gives the full variable domain: DTGVSQNPRHKITKRGQNVTFRCDPISEHNRLYWYRQTLGQGPEFLTYFQNEAQLEKSRLLSDRFSAERPKGSFSTLEIQRTEQGDSAMYLCASSLTTSVGETQYFGPGTRLLVL.

V usage is TRBV10-3 and J usage is TRBJ1-1; the D is unclear. The CDR3 consists of 15 residues. The V gene's germline CDR1 is ENHRY and CDR2 SYGVKD. V was cut by 0 bases and J by 0 bases, with 8 bases left in between. CDR3 protein: CAISESGNMNTEAFF. The CDR3 DNA follows: TGTGCCATCAGTGAGTCAGGGAACATGAACACTGAAGCTTTCTTT.

The V call is TRBV19, the J call TRBJ2-3; 9 nucleotides align to TRBD1. This CDR3 spans 15 amino acids. From germline, CDR1 is LNHDA and CDR2 SQIVND (reference sequence). The V and J ends lost 3 bases and 4 bases, in that order; junction bases with no gene match: 5. CDR3 region: CASSIMGQGPDTQYF. The CDR3 DNA reads TGTGCCAGTAGTATTATGGGACAGGGTCCAGATACGCAGTATTTT.

Only one count was recorded for this clone. This chain uses TRBV6-1 with TRBJ1-5; 9 bases are a match to TRBD1. The CDR3 loop spans 11 amino acids. Germline trimming cut 7 bases from V and 14 bases from J; bases unmatched to any gene: 6. The germline gives CDR1 MNHNS, CDR2 SASEGT. The CDR3 reads CASNSGTGKHF. The CDR3 nucleotides read TGTGCCAGCAACTCCGGGACAGGGAAGCATTTT.

This clone was seen only once. The rearrangement uses TRBV29-1 and TRBJ2-7; 10 nucleotides match TRBD1. This CDR3 has 13 amino acids. Germline trimming cut 4 bases from V and 2 bases from J; bases unmatched to any gene: 2. Germline CDR1 is SQVTM and CDR2 is ANQGSEA. The CDR3, as DNA: TGCAGCGTTGGGGACAGGGGAACCTACGAGCAGTACTTC. It yields the protein CSVGDRGTYEQYF.

The V and J genes are TRBV10-2 and TRBJ1-6; D is undetermined. The CDR3 is 11 amino acids. CDR1 and CDR2 (germline): WSHSY, SAAADI. The V end lost 10 bases, the J end lost 5 bases, and 6 bases lay between the germline ends. The chain's CDR3 is CATPDNSPLHF. The CDR3 DNA reads as TGCGCCACCCCAGATAATTCACCCCTCCACTTT.

This chain connects TRBV7-9 to TRBJ1-4; the D is unclear. Trimming took off 4 bases at V and 1 base at J, with 10 bases between the two ends. The CDR3 is 15 residues long. Germline lookup yields CDR1 SEHNR and CDR2 FQNEAQ (reference sequence). CDR3 bases: TGTGCCAGCAGCTCTTCGGTCCGAACTAATGAAAAACTGTTTTTT. Protein sequence: CASSSSVRTNEKLFF.

This rearrangement joins TRBV5-4 to TRBJ2-2; 8 bases line up with TRBD2. The germline V gene encodes CDR1 SGHNT and CDR2 YYREEE (reference sequence). With V trimmed by 4 bases and J by 2 bases, 4 bases remained unmatched. The CDR3 has 15 amino acids. The CDR3 region has the DNA TGTGCCAGCAGCACCGGGACTAGAAACACCGGGGAGCTGTTTTTT. Its translation is CASSTGTRNTGELFF.

The chain combines TRBV9 with TRBJ2-1; D not resolved. V was shortened by 0 bases and J by 3 bases, with 7 bases between the two germline ends. The germline V gene encodes CDR1 SGDLS and CDR2 YYNGEE. The CDR3 consists of 14 residues. For the CDR3, the DNA is TGTGCCAGCAGCGTAGTTGCTAACTACAATGAGCAGTTCTTC. The encoded protein is CASSVVANYNEQFF.

CDR3 DNA: TGTGCCAGCAGCTCCGGAAGACTAGCGGGGGTGGGTGAGCAGTTCTTC. Amino acids: CASSSGRLAGVGEQFF. The chain recombines TRBV11-2 with TRBJ2-1, with 12 bases that match TRBD2. J lost 9 bases, V lost 4 bases, and 10 bases had no gene match. Germline CDR1 SGHAT, CDR2 FQNNGV. This CDR3 has 16 residues.

The chain joins TRBV10-3 to TRBJ2-7; D may be TRBD2 (6 bases). Between the trimmed V and J ends, which lost 10 bases and 7 bases, there was a span of 20 bases. There are 13 residues in the CDR3. The V gene's germline CDR1 is ENHRY and CDR2 SYGVKD. In nucleotides, the CDR3 is TGTGCCACCTTTAGTGACGGGGGTTTGGAGCAGTACTTC. It specifies CATFSDGGLEQYF.

This clone occurred once. CDR3 coding DNA: TGTGCCAGCAGCTTTATGAGATCCTCCTACGAGCAGTACTTC. Translated, it gives CASSFMRSSYEQYF. The chain is built from TRBV5-6 and TRBJ2-7; D is unresolved. Trimming cost V 2 bases and J 0 bases, with 9 bases left between them. The CDR3 contains 14 residues. Germline V gene lookup returns CDR1 SGHDT and CDR2 YYEEEE.

J is TRBJ2-2 and V is TRBV2; 8 bases are a match to TRBD2. The CDR3 runs to 14 residues. V lost 5 bases to trimming and J lost 4 bases; unmatched junction nucleotides: 3. Looked up from germline, CDR1 is SNHLY and CDR2 is FYNNEI. CDR3 DNA: TGTGCCAGCAGTCTCCGGGGGGGCACCGGGGAGCTGTTTTTT. This encodes CASSLRGGTGELFF.

This chain links TRBV5-6 with TRBJ2-3; 12 bases line up with TRBD2. J gave up 3 bases and V 4 bases, and 6 bases lay outside the gene matches. Germline CDR1 reads SGHDT; CDR2 reads YYEEEE. The CDR3 spans 16 residues. CDR3 protein: CASSPQGLAGTDTQYF. In DNA, the CDR3 is TGTGCCAGCAGCCCACAAGGACTAGCGGGGACAGATACGCAGTATTTT.